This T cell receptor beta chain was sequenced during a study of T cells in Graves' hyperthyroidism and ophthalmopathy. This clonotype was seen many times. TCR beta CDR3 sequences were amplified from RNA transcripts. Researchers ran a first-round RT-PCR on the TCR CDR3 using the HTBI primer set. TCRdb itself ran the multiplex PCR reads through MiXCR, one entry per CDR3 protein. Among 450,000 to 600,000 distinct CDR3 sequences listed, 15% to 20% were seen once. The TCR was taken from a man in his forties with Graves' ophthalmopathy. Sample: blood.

The CDR3, as DNA: TGTGCCAGCAGCTTAATCGGGCAGGGGCTCGAGCAGTACTTC. This encodes CASSLIGQGLEQYF. This rearrangement joins TRBV11-2 to TRBJ2-7; D might be TRBD1 (6 bases). In germline, CDR1 is SGHAT, CDR2 FQNNGV. This CDR3 is 14 amino acids long. The V end lost 2 bases, the J end lost 6 bases, and 14 bases lay between the germline ends.